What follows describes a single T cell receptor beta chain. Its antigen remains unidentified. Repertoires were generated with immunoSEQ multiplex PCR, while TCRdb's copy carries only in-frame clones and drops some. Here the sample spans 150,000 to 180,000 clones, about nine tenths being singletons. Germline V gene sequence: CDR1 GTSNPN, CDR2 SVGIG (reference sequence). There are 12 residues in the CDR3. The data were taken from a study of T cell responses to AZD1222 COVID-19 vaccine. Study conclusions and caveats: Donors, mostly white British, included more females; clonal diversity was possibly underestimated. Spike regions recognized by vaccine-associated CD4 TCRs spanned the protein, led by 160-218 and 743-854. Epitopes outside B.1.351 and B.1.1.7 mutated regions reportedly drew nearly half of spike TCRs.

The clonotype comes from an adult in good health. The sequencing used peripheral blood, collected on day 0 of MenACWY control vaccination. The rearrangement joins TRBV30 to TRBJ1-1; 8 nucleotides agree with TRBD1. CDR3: CAVQGAIAEAFF. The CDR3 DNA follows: TGTGCAGTTCAGGGGGCTATCGCTGAAGCTTTCTTT.